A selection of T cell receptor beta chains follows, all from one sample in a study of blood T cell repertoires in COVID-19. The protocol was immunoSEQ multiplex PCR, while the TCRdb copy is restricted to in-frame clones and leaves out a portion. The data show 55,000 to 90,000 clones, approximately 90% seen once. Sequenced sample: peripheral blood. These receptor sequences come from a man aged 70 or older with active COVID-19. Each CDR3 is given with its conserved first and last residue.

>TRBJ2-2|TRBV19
CASRLRGGNTGELFF
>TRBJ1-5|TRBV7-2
CASSVTGTGGNQPQHF
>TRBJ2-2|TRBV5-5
CASSSSSGSGRELFF
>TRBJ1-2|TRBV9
CASSGGQGPNYGYTF
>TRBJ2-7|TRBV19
CASSGRGTYEQYF
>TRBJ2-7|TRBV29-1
CSVDGGGDEQYF
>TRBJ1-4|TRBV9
CASSPAGGSTNEKLFF
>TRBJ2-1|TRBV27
CASSLGTSWFF
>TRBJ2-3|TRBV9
CASSTNRGADTQYF
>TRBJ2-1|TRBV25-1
CASSSTGGHYNEQFF
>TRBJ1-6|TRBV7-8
CASSEGPGGNSPLHF
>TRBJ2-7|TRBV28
CASTRGAGYEQYF
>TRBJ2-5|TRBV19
CASRPGPQETQYF
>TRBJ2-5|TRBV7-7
CASSPREGGETQYF
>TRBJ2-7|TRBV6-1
CASSEPSGGAGLAGTYEQYF
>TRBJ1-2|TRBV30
CAWSDMPPYGYTF
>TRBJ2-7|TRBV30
CAWTPGGYEQYF
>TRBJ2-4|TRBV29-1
CSVETADIQYF
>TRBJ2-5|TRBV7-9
CASTKGRGQETQYF
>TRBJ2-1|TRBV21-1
CASSKRGGEGPCSYNEQFF
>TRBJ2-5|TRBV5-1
CASSRAGQGVWETQYF
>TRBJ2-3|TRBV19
CASSIGRGDTQYF
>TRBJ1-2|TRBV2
CASSGGQYGYTF
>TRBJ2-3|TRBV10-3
CAISRTSGSTDTQYF
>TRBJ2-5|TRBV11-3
CASSLDGTGEETQYF
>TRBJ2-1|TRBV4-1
CASSQDRGQGVNEQFF
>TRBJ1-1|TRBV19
CASSPPRGSTSAFF
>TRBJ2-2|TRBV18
CASSPTTSRGGTGELFF
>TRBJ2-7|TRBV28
CASSRGWPESSYEQYF
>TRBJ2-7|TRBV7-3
CASSPQGGAGGGGEQYF
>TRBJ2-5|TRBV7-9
CASSFTSTTETQYF
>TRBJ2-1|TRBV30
CAWSVGTTDYNEQFF
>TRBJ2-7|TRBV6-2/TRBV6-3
CASSYAGYEQYF
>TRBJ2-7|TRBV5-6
CASSPGWGDSISYEQYF
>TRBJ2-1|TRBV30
CAWRPRIAYYNEQFF
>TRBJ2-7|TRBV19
CASSIYQGENYEQYF
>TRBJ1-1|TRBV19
CASSIFPGGASEAFF
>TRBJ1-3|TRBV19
CASSMPGTGNTIYF
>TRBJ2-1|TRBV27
CASTRAGGSVEEQFF
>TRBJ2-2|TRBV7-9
CASSPGGHRTGELFF
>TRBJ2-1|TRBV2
CAIRSGSLSYNEQFF